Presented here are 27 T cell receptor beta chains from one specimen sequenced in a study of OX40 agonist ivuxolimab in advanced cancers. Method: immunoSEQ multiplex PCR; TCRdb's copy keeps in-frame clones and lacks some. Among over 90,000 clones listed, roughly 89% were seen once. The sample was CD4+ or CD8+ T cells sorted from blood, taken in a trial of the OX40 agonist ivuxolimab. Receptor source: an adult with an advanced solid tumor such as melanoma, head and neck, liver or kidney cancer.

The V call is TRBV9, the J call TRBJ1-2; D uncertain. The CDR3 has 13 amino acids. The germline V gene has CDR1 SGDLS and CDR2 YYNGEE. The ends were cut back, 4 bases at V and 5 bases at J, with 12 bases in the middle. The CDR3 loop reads CASSPDEDYGYTF. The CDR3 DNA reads TGTGCCAGCAGCCCCGATGAGGATTATGGCTACACCTTC.

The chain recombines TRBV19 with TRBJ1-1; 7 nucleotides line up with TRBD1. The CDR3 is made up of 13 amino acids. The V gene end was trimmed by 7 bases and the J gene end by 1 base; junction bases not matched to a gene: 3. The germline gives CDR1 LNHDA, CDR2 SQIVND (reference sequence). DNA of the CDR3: TGTGCCAGTAAAAGGACAGGGAACACTGAAGCTTTCTTT. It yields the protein CASKRTGNTEAFF. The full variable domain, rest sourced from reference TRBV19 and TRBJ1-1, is DGGITQSPKYLFRKEGQNVTLSCEQNLNHDAMYWYRQDPGQGLRLIYYSQIVNDFQKGDIAEGYSVSREKKESFPLTVTSAQKNPTAFYLCASKRTGNTEAFFGQGTRLTVV.

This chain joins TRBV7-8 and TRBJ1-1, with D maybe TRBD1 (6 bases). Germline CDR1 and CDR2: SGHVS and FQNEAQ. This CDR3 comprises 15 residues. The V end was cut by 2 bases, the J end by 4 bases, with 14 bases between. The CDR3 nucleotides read TGTGCCAGCAGCTTACGGGGGGGCTGGGGCACTGAAGCTTTCTTT. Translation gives CASSLRGGWGTEAFF.

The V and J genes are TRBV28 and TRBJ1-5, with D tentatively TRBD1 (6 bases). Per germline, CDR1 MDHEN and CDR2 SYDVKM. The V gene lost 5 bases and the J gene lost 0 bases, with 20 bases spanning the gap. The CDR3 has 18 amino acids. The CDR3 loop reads CASSHTKQGLYSNQPQHF. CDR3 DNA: TGTGCCAGCAGTCATACAAAACAGGGACTATATAGCAATCAGCCCCAGCATTTT.

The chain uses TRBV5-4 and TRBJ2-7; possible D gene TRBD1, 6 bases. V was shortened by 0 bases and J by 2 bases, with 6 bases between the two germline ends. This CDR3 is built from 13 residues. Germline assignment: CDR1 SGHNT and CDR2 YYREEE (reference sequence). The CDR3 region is CASSLDRAYEQYF. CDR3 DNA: TGTGCCAGCAGCTTGGACAGGGCCTACGAGCAGTACTTC.

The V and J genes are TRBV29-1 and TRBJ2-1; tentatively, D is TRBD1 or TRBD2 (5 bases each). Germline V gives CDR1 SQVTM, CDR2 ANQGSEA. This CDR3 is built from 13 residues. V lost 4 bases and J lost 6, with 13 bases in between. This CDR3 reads CSVVWRGVNEQFF. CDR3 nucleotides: TGCAGCGTTGTATGGCGAGGGGTCAATGAGCAGTTCTTC.

The CDR3 DNA follows: TGTGCCAGCATCCGACTAGCAAAGGACAATGAGCAGTTCTTC. Translating gives CASIRLAKDNEQFF. The V call is TRBV6-1, the J call TRBJ2-1; 7 nucleotides align to TRBD2. Germline V gene lookup returns CDR1 MNHNS and CDR2 SASEGT. The CDR3 is 14 amino acids. The trim removed 7 bases at V and 5 bases at J, leaving 8 bases unmatched.

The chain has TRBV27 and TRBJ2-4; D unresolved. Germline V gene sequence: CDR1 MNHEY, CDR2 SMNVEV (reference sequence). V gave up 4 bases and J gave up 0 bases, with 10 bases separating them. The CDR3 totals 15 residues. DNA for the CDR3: TGTGCCAGCAGTTCTGCGCTTCTAGCCAAAAACATTCAGTACTTC. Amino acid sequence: CASSSALLAKNIQYF.

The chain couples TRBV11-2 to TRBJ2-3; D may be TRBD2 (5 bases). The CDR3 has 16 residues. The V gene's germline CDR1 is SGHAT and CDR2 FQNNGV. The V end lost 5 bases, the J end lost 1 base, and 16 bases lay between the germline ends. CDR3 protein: CASSTIGLARTDTQYF. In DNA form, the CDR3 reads TGTGCCAGCAGCACAATAGGACTGGCACGCACAGATACGCAGTATTTT.

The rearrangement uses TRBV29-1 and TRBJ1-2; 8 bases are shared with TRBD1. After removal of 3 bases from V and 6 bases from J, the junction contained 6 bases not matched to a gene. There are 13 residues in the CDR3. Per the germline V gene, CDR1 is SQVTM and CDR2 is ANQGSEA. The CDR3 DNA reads TGCAGCGTTGAGGCAGGGGGCGGTCATGGCTACACCTTC. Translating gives CSVEAGGGHGYTF.

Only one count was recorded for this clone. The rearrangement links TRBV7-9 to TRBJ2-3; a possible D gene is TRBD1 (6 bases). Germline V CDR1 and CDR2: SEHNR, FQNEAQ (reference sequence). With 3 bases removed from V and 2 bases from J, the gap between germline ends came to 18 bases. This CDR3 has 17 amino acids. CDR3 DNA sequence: TGTGCCAGCAGCTTGGAGGCCAGGGGCGAAATCACAGATACGCAGTATTTT. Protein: CASSLEARGEITDTQYF.

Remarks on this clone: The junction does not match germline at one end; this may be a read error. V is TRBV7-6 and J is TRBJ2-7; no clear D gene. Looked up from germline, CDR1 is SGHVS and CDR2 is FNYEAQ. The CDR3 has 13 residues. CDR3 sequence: CRRQLHEFYEQYF. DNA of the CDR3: TGCCGTAGGCAGCTTCATGAGTTCTACGAGCAGTACTTC. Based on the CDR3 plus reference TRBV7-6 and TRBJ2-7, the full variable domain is GAGVSQSPRYKVTKRGQDVALRCDPISGHVSLYWYRQALGQGPEFLTYFNYEAQQDKSGLPNDRFSAERPEGSISTLTIQRTEQRDSAMYRCRRQLHEFYEQYFGPGTRLTVT.

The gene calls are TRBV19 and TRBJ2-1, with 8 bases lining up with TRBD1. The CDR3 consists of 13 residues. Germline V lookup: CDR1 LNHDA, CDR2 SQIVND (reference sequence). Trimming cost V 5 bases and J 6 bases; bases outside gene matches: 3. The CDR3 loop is CASSVGTGNEQFF. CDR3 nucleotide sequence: TGTGCCAGTAGTGTCGGGACAGGCAATGAGCAGTTCTTC.

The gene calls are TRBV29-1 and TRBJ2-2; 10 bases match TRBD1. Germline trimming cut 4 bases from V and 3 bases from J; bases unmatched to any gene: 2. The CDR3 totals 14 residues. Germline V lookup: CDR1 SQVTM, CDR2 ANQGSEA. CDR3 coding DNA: TGCAGCGTTGGACAGGGGGCGGACACCGGGGAGCTGTTTTTT. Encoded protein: CSVGQGADTGELFF.

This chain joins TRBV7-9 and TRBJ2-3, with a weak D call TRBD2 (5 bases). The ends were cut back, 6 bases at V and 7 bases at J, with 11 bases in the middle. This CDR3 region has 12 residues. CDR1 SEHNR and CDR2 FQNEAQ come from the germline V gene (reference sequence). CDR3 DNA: TGTGCCAGCAGTTCTGGACTGTATACGCAGTATTTT. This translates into CASSSGLYTQYF.

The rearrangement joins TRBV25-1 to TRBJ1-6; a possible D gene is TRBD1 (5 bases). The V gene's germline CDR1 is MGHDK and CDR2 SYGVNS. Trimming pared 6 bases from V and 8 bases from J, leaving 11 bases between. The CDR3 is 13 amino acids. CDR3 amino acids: CASRPLGDSPLHF. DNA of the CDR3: TGTGCCAGCAGGCCTCTAGGGGATTCACCCCTCCACTTT.

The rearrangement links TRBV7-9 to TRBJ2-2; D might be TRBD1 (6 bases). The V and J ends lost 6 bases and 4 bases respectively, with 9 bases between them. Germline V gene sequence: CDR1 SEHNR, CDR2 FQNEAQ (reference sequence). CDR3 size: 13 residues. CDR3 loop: CASRDSLTGELFF. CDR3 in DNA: TGTGCCAGCAGGGACAGCCTCACCGGGGAGCTGTTTTTT.

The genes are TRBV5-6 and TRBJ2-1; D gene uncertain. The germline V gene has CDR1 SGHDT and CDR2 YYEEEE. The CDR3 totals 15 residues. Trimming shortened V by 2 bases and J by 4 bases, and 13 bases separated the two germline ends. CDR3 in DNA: TGTGCCAGCAGCTTTAACCCCAATCGTTACAATGAGCAGTTCTTC. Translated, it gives CASSFNPNRYNEQFF.

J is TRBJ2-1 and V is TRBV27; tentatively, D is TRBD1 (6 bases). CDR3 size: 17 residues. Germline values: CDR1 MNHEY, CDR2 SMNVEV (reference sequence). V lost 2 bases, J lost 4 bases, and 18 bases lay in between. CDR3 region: CASSLDNRVSTYNEQFF. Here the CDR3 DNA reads TGTGCCAGCAGTTTAGACAACAGGGTTTCGACTTACAATGAGCAGTTCTTC.

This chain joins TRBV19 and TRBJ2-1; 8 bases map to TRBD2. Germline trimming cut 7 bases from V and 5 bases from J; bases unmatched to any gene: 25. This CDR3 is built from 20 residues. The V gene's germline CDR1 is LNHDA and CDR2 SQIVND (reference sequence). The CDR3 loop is CASKDRGLLPGTSIDNEQFF. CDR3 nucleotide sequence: TGTGCCAGTAAGGACCGAGGGCTTTTGCCCGGGACTAGTATCGACAATGAGCAGTTCTTC.

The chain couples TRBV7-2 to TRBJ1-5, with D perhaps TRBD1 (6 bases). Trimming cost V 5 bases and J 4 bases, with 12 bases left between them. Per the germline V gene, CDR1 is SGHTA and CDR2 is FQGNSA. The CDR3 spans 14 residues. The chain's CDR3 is CASSEQGGNQPQHF. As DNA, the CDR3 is TGTGCCAGCAGCGAACAGGGAGGTAATCAGCCCCAGCATTTT. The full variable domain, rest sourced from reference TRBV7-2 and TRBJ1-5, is GAGVSQSPSNKVTEKGKDVELRCDPISGHTALYWYRQSLGQGLEFLIYFQGNSAPDKSGLPSDRFSAERTGGSVSTLTIQRTQQEDSAVYLCASSEQGGNQPQHFGDGTRLSIL.

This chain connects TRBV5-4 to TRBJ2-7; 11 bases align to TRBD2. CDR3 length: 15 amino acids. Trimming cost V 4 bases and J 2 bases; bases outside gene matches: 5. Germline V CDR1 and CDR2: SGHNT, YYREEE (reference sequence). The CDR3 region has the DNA TGTGCCAGCAGCCCCGGGACTAGCGGTACCTACGAGCAGTACTTC. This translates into CASSPGTSGTYEQYF.

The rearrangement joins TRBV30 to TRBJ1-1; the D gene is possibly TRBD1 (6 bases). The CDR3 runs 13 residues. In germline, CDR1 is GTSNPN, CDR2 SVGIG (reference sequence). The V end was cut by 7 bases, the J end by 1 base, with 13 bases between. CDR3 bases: TGTGCCTCTGACAGGCGTCAGAACACTGAAGCTTTCTTT. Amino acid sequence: CASDRRQNTEAFF.

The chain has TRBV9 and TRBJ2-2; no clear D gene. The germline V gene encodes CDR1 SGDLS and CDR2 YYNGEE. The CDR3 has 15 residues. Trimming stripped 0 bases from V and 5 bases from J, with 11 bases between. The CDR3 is CASSVGAVSTGELFF. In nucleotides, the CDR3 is TGTGCCAGCAGCGTAGGGGCAGTATCGACCGGGGAGCTGTTTTTT.

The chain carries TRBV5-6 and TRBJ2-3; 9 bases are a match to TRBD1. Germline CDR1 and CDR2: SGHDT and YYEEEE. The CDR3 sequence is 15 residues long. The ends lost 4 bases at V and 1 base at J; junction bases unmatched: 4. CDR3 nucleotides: TGTGCCAGCAGCACGACAGGGGGTGGCACAGATACGCAGTATTTT. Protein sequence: CASSTTGGGTDTQYF.

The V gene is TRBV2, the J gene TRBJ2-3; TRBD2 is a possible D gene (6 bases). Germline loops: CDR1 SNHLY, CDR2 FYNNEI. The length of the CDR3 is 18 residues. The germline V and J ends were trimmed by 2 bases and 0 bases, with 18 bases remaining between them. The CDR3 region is CASSERTLADRSTDTQYF. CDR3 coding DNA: TGTGCCAGCAGTGAAAGGACATTAGCGGACCGCAGCACAGATACGCAGTATTTT.

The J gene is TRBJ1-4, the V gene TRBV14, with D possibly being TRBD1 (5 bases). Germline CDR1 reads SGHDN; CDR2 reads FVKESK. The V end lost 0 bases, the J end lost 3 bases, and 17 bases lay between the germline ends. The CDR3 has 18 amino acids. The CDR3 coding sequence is TGTGCCAGCAGCCAAGACCCGAGAGGGGCGCGTGCTAATGAAAAACTGTTTTTT. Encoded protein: CASSQDPRGARANEKLFF.